This T cell receptor beta chain was identified in a study of cytomegalovirus exposure and HLA in healthy donors. As for the study in general: T cells numbering some 170 million yielded some 120 million unique TCR beta sequences in an earlier analysis. The study, taken as a whole, reports: As confirmed in vitro, three CMV-associated chains were specific for CMV antigens. A link between a missense DCLRE1C variant and TCR beta V- and J-gene trimming emerged from a later analysis.

Worth noting for this clone: As yet, its antigen is unknown.

Looked up from germline, CDR1 is KGHSH and CDR2 is LQKENI. This CDR3 contains 18 residues. The V gene end was trimmed by 8 bases and the J gene end by 2 bases; junction bases not matched to a gene: 15. PCR employed 60 Vbeta and 13 Jbeta primers. TCRdb's copy holds only in-frame clones and misses some; the assay was immunoSEQ multiplex PCR. The sample lists about 94,000 clones; around four fifths were seen once. The origin of this receptor is a man aged 40-49 years in good health and CMV-seropositive. The V gene is TRBV18, the J gene TRBJ2-3, with 11 bases matching TRBD1. The specimen was PBMCs. The CDR3 nucleotides are TGTGCCAGCACCCGGACAGGGGGCGTCTATGCGTCCACAGATACGCAGTATTTT. This gives the protein CASTRTGGVYASTDTQYF.